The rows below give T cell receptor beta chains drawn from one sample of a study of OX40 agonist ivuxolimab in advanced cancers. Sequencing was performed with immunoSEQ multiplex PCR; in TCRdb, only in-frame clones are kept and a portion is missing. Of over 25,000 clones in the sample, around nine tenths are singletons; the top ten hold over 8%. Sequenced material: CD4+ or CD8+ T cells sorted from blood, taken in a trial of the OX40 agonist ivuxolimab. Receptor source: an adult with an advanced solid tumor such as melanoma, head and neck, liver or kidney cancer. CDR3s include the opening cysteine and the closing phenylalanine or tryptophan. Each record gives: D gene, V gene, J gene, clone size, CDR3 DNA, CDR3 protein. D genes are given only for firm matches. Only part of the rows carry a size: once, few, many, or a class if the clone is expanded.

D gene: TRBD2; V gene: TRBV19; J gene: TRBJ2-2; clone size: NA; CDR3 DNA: TGTGCCAGCGGGAGGGGGAACGGGGAGCTGTTTTTT; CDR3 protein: CASGRGNGELFF
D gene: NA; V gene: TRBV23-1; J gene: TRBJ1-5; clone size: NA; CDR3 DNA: TGCGCCAGCAGTCAGGTCGAAGCAGGAAGCAATCAGCCCCAGCATTTT; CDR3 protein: CASSQVEAGSNQPQHF
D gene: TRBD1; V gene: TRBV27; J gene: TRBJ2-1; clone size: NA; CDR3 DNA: TGTGCCAGCAGCCTGGACAGGGTAGGTTACAATGAGCAGTTCTTC; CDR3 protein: CASSLDRVGYNEQFF
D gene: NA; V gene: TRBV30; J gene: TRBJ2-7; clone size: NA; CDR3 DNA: TGTGCCTGGAGTGTACACCGGAGCGAGCAGTACTTC; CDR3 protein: CAWSVHRSEQYF
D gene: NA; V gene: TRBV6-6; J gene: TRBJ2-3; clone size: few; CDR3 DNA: TGTGCCAGCAGTTACCAAGGAGATACGCAGTATTTT; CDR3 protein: CASSYQGDTQYF
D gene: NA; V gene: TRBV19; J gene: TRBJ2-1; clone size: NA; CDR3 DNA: TGTGCCAGTAGTTCGGGACTCATATACAATGAGCAGTTCTTC; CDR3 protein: CASSSGLIYNEQFF
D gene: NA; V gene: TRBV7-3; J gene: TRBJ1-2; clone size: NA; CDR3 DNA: TGTGCCAGCAGCCCCGGATTCCCCGAAGAAGGCTACACCTTC; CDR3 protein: CASSPGFPEEGYTF
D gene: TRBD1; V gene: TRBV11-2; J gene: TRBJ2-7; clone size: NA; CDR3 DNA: TGTGCCAGCAGCGCCGGACAGGGGGACGAGCAGTACTTC; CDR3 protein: CASSAGQGDEQYF
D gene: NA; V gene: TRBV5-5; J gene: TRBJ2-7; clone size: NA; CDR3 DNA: TGTGCCAGCAGCTTCTTATCTTCCGGATACGAGCAGTACTTC; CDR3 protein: CASSFLSSGYEQYF
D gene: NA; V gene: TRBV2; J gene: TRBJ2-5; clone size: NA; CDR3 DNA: TGTGCCAGCAGTGACCCGCGGACGGTGATCGAGACCCAGTACTTC; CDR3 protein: CASSDPRTVIETQYF
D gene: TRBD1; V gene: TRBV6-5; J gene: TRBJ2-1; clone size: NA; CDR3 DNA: TGTGCCAGCAGTCCAGGGGGTGGGTCCTACAATGAGCAGTTCTTC; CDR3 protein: CASSPGGGSYNEQFF
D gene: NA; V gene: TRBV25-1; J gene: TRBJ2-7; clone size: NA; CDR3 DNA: TGTGCCAGCAGTGACCCCGACAGACCCTACGAGCAGTACTTC; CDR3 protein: CASSDPDRPYEQYF
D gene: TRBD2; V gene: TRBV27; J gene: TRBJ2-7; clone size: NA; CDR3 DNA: TGTGCCAGCAGTTTAGCGGGAGGGAGCTCCTACGAGCAGTACTTC; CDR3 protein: CASSLAGGSSYEQYF
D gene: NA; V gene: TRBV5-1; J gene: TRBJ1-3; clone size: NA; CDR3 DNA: TGCGCCAGCAGCCCGGCGGGGTTAGGAAACACCATATATTTT; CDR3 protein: CASSPAGLGNTIYF
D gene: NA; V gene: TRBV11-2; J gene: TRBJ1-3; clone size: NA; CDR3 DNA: TGTGCCAGCAGCTTAGAACGGAGATCTGGAAACACCATATATTTT; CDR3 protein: CASSLERRSGNTIYF
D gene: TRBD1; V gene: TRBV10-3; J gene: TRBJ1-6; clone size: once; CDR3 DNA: TGTGCCACCGACGGGACAGGGGTTCGCACGGGTAATTCACCCCTCCACTTT; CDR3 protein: CATDGTGVRTGNSPLHF
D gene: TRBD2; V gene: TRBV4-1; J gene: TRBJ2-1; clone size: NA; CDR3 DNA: TGCGCCAGCAGCCAGGAACTAGCGGGGGGGACGGATGAGCAGTTCTTC; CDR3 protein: CASSQELAGGTDEQFF
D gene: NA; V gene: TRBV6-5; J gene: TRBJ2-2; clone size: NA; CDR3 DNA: TGTGCCAGCAGTTACCTTAGTGGGAGCGGGGAGCTGTTTTTT; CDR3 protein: CASSYLSGSGELFF
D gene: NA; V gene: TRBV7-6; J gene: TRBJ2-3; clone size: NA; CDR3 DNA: TGTGCCAGCAGCTTAGAAGGGGGGCGTCCGCAGTATTTT; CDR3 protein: CASSLEGGRPQYF
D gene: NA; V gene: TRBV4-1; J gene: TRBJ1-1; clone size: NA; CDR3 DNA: TGTGCCAGCAGCTTAGGAGGGGTTAACACTGAAGCTTTCTTT; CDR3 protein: CASSLGGVNTEAFF
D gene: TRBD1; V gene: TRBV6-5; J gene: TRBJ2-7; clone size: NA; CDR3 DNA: TGTGCCAGCAGTTACTCGTCGGGACAGGTAACCTACGAGCAGTACTTC; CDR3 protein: CASSYSSGQVTYEQYF
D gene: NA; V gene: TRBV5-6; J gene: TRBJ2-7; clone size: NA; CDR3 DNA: TGTGCCAGCAGCTCAGGTCTAGTCGACGAGCAGTACTTC; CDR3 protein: CASSSGLVDEQYF
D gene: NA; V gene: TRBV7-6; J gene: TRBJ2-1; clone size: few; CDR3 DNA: TGTGCCAGCAGCATGAACCGGGGCCATTATGAGCAGTTCTTC; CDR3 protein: CASSMNRGHYEQFF
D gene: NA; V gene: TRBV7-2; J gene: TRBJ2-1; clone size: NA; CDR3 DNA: TGTGCCAGCAGTAGCGGCTCCTACAATGAGCAGTTCTTC; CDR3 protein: CASSSGSYNEQFF